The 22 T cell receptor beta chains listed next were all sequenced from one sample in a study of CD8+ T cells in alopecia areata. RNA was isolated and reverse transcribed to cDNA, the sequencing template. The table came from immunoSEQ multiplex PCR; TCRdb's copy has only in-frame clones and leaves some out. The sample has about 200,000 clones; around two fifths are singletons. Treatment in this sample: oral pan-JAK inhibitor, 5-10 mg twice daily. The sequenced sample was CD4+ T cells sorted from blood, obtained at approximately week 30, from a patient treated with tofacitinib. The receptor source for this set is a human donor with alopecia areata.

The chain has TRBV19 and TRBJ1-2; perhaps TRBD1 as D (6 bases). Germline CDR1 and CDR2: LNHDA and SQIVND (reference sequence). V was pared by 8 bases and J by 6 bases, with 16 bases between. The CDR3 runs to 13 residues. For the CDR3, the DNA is TGTGCCAGTTGGGGCAGGGGATCTGATGGCTACACCTTC. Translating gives CASWGRGSDGYTF.

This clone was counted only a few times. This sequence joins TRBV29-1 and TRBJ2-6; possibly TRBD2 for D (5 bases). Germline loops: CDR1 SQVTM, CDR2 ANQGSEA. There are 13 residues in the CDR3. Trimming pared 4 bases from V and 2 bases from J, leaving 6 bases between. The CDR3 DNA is TGCAGCGTTGCGAGGGCTGGGGCCAACGTCCTGACTTTC. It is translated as CSVARAGANVLTF.

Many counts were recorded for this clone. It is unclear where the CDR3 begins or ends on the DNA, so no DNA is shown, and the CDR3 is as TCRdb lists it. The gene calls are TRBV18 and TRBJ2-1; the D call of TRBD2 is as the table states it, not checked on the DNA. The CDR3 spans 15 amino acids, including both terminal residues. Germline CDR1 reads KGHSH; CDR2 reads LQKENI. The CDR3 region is CASSPPVGAGTSPLF.

Here the CDR3 reads CASSEQGATGANVLTF. The CDR3 DNA reads TGTGCCAGCAGTGAACAGGGGGCGACTGGGGCCAACGTCCTGACTTTC. This chain uses TRBV6-1 with TRBJ2-6; 8 bases fit TRBD1. Unmatched junction bases numbered 2, after V lost 2 bases and J lost 2 bases. The CDR3 covers 16 residues. The germline CDR1 and CDR2 sequences are MNHNS and SASEGT.

In DNA, the CDR3 is TGTGCCAGCAGCTTAGTTTTGGTTGGACTAGCGGGATTTAATGAGCAGTTCTTC. Its translation: CASSLVLVGLAGFNEQFF. The chain recombines TRBV7-8 with TRBJ2-1; 12 bases match TRBD2. J was trimmed by 7 bases and V by 1 base; bases with no gene match: 11. The CDR3 length is 18 residues. Germline lookup yields CDR1 SGHVS and CDR2 FQNEAQ.

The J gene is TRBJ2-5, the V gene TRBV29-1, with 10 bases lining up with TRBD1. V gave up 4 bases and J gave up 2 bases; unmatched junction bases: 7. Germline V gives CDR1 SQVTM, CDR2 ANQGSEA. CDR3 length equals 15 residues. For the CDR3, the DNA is TGCAGCGTTGCCAAACCGGGACAGGGGCAAGAGACCCAGTACTTC. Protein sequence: CSVAKPGQGQETQYF.

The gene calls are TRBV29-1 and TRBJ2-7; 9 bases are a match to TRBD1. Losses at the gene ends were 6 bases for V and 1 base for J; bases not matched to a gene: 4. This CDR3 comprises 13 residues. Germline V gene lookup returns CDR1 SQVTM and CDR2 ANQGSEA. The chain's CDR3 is CSVRTGESYEQYF. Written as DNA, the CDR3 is TGCAGCGTGAGGACAGGGGAATCCTACGAGCAGTACTTC.

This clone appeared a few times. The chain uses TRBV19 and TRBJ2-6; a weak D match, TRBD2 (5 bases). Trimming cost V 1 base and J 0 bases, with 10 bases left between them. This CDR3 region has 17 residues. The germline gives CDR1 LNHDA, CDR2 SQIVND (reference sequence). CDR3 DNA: TGTGCCAGTAGTATAGTTGAGGGAAACTCTGGGGCCAACGTCCTGACTTTC. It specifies CASSIVEGNSGANVLTF.

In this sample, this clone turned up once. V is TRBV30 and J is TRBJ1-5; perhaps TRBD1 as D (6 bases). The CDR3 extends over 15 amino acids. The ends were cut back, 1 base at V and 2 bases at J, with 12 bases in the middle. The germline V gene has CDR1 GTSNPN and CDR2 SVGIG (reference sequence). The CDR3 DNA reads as TGTGCCTGGAGTGAGAGCGGACAGCGCAATCAGCCCCAGCATTTT. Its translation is CAWSESGQRNQPQHF. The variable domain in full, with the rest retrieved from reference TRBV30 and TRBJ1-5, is SQTIHQWPATLVQPVGSPLSLECTVEGTSNPNLYWYRQAAGRGLQLLFYSVGIGQISSEVPQNLSASRPQDRQFILSSKKLLLSDSGFYLCAWSESGQRNQPQHFGDGTRLSIL.

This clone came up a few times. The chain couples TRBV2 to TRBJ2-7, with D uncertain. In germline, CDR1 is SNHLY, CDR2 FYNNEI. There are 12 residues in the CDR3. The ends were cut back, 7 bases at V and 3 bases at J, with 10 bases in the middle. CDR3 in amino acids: CASTVWFYEQYF. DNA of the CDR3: TGTGCCAGCACCGTGTGGTTCTACGAGCAGTACTTC. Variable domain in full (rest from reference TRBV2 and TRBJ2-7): EPEVTQTPSHQVTQMGQEVILRCVPISNHLYFYWYRQILGQKVEFLVSFYNNEISEKSEIFDDQFSVERPDGSNFTLKIRSTKLEDSAMYFCASTVWFYEQYFGPGTRLTVT.

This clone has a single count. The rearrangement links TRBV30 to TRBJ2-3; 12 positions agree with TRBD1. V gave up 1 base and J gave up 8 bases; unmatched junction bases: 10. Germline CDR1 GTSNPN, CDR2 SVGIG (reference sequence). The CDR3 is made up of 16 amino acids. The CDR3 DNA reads TGTGCCTGGAGTGCCGGGACAGGGGGCCAGCGTGGTACGCAGTATTTT. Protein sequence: CAWSAGTGGQRGTQYF. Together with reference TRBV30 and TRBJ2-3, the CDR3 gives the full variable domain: SQTIHQWPATLVQPVGSPLSLECTVEGTSNPNLYWYRQAAGRGLQLLFYSVGIGQISSEVPQNLSASRPQDRQFILSSKKLLLSDSGFYLCAWSAGTGGQRGTQYFGPGTRLTVL.

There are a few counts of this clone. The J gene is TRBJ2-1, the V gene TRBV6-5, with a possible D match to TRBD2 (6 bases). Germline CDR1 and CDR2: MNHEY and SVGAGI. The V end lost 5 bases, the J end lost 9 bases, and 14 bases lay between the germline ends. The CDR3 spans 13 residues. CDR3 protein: CASSTPLGGEQFF. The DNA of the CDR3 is TGTGCCAGCAGTACGCCGCTCGGGGGTGAGCAGTTCTTC.

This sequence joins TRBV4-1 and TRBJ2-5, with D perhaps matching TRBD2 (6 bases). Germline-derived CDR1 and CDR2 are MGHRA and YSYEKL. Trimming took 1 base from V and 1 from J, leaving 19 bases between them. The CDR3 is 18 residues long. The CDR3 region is CASSQGPLAGSVQETQYF. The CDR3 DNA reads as TGCGCCAGCAGCCAAGGACCCCTCGCGGGGTCCGTCCAAGAGACCCAGTACTTC.

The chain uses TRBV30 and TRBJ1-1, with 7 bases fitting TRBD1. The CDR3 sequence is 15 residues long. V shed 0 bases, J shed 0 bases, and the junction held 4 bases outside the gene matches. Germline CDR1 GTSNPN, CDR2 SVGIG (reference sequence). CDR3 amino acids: CAWSVQGTVNTEAFF. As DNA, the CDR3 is TGTGCCTGGAGTGTACAGGGGACAGTGAACACTGAAGCTTTCTTT.

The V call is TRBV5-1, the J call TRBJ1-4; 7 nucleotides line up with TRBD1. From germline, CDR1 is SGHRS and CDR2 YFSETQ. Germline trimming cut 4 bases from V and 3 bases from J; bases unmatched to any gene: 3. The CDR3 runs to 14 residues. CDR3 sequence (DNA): TGCGCCAGCAGCGGGGACAGCCCTAATGAAAAACTGTTTTTT. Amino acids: CASSGDSPNEKLFF.

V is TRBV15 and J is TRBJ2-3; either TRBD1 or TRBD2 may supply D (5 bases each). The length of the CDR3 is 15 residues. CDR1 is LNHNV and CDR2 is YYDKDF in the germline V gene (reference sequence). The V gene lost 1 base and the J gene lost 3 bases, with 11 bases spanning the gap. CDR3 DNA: TGTGCCACCAGCAGAGGGGGGAAGAGGACAGATACGCAGTATTTT. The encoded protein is CATSRGGKRTDTQYF.

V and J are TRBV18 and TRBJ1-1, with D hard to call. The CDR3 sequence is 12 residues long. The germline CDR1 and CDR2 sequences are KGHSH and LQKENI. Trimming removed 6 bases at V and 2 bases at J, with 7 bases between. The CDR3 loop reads CASSPPNTEAFF. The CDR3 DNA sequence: TGTGCCAGCTCGCCTCCTAACACTGAAGCTTTCTTT.

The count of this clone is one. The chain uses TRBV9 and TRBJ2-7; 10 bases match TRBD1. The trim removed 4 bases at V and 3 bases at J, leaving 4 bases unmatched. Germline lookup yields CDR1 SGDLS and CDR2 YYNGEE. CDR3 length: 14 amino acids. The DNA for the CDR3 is TGTGCCAGCAGCCTGACAGGGGGCTACTACGAGCAGTACTTC. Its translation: CASSLTGGYYEQYF. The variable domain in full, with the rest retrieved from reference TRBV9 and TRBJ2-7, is DSGVTQTPKHLITATGQRVTLRCSPRSGDLSVYWYQQSLDQGLQFLIQYYNGEERAKGNILERFSAQQFPDLHSELNLSSLELGDSALYFCASSLTGGYYEQYFGPGTRLTVT.

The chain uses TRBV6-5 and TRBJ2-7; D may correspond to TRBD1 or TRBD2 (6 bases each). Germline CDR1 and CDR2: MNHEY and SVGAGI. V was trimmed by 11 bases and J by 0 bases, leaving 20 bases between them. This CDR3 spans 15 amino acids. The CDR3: CAVSGAYPSSYEQYF. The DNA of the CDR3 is TGTGCCGTATCGGGGGCTTACCCTAGCTCCTACGAGCAGTACTTC.

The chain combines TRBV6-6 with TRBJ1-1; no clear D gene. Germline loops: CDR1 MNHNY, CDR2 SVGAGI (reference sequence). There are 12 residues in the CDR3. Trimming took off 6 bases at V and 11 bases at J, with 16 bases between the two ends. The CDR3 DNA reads TGTGCCAGCAGAAGCTATGAAGGGTCGGCTTTCTTT. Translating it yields CASRSYEGSAFF.

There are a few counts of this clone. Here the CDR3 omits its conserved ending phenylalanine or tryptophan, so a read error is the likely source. CDR3 in amino acids: CASSGRTGVRAYEQYL. The CDR3, as DNA: TGTGCCAGCAGCGGAAGGACAGGGGTAAGGGCCTACGAGCAGTACCTC. This sequence joins TRBV2 and TRBJ2-7, with 9 positions matching TRBD1. Losses at the gene ends were 6 bases for V and 2 bases for J; bases not matched to a gene: 11. CDR3 size: 16 residues. Germline loops: CDR1 SNHLY, CDR2 FYNNEI.

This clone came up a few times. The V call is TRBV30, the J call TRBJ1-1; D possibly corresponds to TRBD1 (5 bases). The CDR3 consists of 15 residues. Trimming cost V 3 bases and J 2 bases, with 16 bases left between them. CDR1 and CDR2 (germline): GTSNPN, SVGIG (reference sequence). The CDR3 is CAWRGKGRINTEAFF. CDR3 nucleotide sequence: TGTGCCTGGAGGGGTAAGGGGAGGATAAACACTGAAGCTTTCTTT.